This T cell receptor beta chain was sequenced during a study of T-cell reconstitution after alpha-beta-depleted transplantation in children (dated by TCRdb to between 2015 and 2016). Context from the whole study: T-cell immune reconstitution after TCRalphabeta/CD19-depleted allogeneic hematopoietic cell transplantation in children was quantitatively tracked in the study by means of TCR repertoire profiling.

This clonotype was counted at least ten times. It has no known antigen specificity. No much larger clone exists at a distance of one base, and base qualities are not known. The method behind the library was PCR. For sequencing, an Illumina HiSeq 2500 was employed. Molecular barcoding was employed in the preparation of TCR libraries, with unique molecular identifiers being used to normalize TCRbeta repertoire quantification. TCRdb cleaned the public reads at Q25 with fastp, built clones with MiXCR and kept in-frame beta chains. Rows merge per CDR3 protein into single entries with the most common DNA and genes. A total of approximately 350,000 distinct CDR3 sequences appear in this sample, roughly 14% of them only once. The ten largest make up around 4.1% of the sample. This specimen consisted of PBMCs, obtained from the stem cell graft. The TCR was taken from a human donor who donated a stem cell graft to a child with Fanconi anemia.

This receptor carries the CDR3 CSVIVSGEGDEQFF. The DNA is as follows: TGCAGCGTTATCGTTAGCGGGGAGGGGGATGAGCAGTTCTTC. The V gene is TRBV29-1 and the J gene is TRBJ2-1; the central 8 bases match TRBD2. Reading the germline V gene gives CDR1 SQVTM and CDR2 ANQGSEA. V trim: 5 bases; J trim: 8 bases; unmatched bases: 11. From the cysteine up to the phenylalanine, the CDR3 has a length of 14 residues. Only the CDR3 part of the read is kept: 42 bases, read in frame from the first base.